The 17 T cell receptor beta chains listed next were all sequenced from one sample in a study of T cells after yellow fever vaccination. In TCRdb, the 5' RACE reads were re-called with MiXCR into one record per CDR3 protein. This sample carries 400,000 to 650,000 distinct CDR3 sequences, just over 20% of them seen once, and the ten largest clones take 16%. The source material was PBMCs, sampled approximately 22 days after the first yellow fever vaccination. The receptor set was obtained from a man in his late teens or twenties who received the YFV17D yellow fever vaccine.

Only a few counts were recorded for this clonotype. V is TRBV7-8 and J is TRBJ2-1; 8 bases are shared with TRBD1. V dropped 5 bases and J dropped 2; count of bases not matched to a gene: 8. CDR3 size: 16 residues. In germline, CDR1 is SGHVS, CDR2 FQNEAQ. The CDR3 region is CASSTRTGYPYNEQFF. As DNA, the CDR3 is TGTGCCAGCAGCACCAGGACAGGGTATCCCTACAATGAGCAGTTCTTC.

This chain uses TRBV4-1 with TRBJ2-7; 10 positions match TRBD1. The germline gives CDR1 MGHRA, CDR2 YSYEKL. CDR3 length: 14 residues. Trimming took 5 bases from V and 6 from J; bases not matched to a gene: 7. The CDR3 DNA reads TGCGCCAGCAGCTTACGGGACAGGGGATTCGAGCAGTACTTC. This encodes CASSLRDRGFEQYF.

The chain has TRBV6-1 and TRBJ1-4, with D perhaps matching TRBD1 (6 bases). The CDR3 extends over 14 amino acids. Trimming removed 6 bases from V and 7 bases from J, with 15 bases in between. Germline loops: CDR1 MNHNS, CDR2 SASEGT. The CDR3 is CASRRTGSGEKLFF. CDR3 bases: TGTGCCAGCAGAAGAACAGGGTCTGGTGAAAAACTGTTTTTT.

This clonotype was detected a few times. J is TRBJ2-1 and V is TRBV6-1, with 8 bases identical to TRBD2. Trimming cost V 7 bases and J 9 bases; bases outside gene matches: 8. Germline CDR1 reads MNHNS; CDR2 reads SASEGT. CDR3 size: 13 residues. In nucleotides, the CDR3 is TGTGCCAGCAAAAACGGGGGGGCCCCTGAGCAGTTCTTC. This encodes CASKNGGAPEQFF.

The rearrangement joins TRBV5-4 to TRBJ2-3; the match to TRBD2 covers 13 bases. V dropped 2 bases and J dropped 3; count of bases not matched to a gene: 6. This CDR3 has 17 amino acids. From germline, CDR1 is SGHNT and CDR2 YYREEE (reference sequence). The CDR3 sequence is CASSFMGLAGMTDTQYF. In DNA form, the CDR3 reads TGTGCCAGCAGCTTTATGGGACTAGCGGGGATGACAGATACGCAGTATTTT.

The J gene is TRBJ2-6, the V gene TRBV20-1, with D uncertain. Germline V gene data show CDR1 as DFQATT and CDR2 as SNEGSKA (reference sequence). This CDR3 is 14 amino acids long. The ends were cut back, 2 bases at V and 0 bases at J, with 5 bases in the middle. The CDR3 region is CSARHYSGANVLTF. The CDR3 DNA reads as TGCAGTGCTAGACATTACTCTGGGGCCAACGTCCTGACTTTC.

This clonotype has ten or more counts. This sequence joins TRBV7-2 and TRBJ2-3; the D gene could be TRBD1 or TRBD2 (5 bases each). CDR3 length equals 14 residues. Germline CDR1 SGHTA, CDR2 FQGNSA. V was cut by 0 bases and J by 1 base, with 5 bases left in between. This CDR3 reads CASSLAGGTDTQYF. The CDR3 coding sequence is TGTGCCAGCAGCTTAGCGGGGGGCACAGATACGCAGTATTTT.

There are a few counts of this clonotype. The rearrangement links TRBV7-2 to TRBJ1-2; D remains ambiguous. From germline, CDR1 is SGHTA and CDR2 FQGNSA. Trimming removed 1 base from V and 3 bases from J, with 9 bases in between. CDR3 size: 14 residues. Written as DNA, the CDR3 is TGTGCCAGCAGCTTAGGGGATCTAGACTATGGCTACACCTTC. Translated: CASSLGDLDYGYTF.

The CDR3 DNA is TGTGCCAGCAGTTCGGGACAGTCCTACGAGCAGTACGTC. The encoded protein is CASSSGQSYEQYV. The J gene is TRBJ2-7, the V gene TRBV28, with 7 nucleotides matching TRBD1. V shed 4 bases, J shed 1 base, and the junction held 1 base outside the gene matches. This CDR3 is 13 amino acids long. From germline, CDR1 is MDHEN and CDR2 SYDVKM.

In nucleotides, the CDR3 is TGCGCCAGCAGTACGGGGGCGGTCACCGGGGAGCTGTTTTTT. It yields the protein CASSTGAVTGELFF. This sequence joins TRBV5-1 and TRBJ2-2, with D possibly being TRBD1 or TRBD2 (6 bases each). The CDR3 is 14 amino acids. The germline gives CDR1 SGHRS, CDR2 YFSETQ. V lost 5 bases to trimming and J lost 4 bases, with 12 bases between them.

This chain links TRBV4-2 with TRBJ1-6, with D uncertain. Trimming removed 1 base at V and 6 bases at J, with 7 bases between. The CDR3 totals 14 residues. Germline V gene lookup returns CDR1 LGHNA and CDR2 YNFKEQ. CDR3 region: CASSQARLNSPLHF. The CDR3 DNA reads as TGTGCCAGCAGCCAAGCACGCCTTAATTCACCCCTCCACTTT.

This clonotype occurred a few times. The chain employs TRBV4-1 and TRBJ2-4; D ambiguous. The CDR3 length is 17 residues. Germline-derived CDR1 and CDR2 are MGHRA and YSYEKL. V lost 2 bases and J lost 0, with 14 bases in between. The CDR3 loop reads CASSQPTQGLAKNIQYF. CDR3 nucleotides: TGCGCCAGCAGCCAACCGACACAAGGTCTAGCCAAAAACATTCAGTACTTC.

The chain recombines TRBV5-1 with TRBJ1-6, with TRBD1 matching over 9 bases. Germline CDR1 SGHRS, CDR2 YFSETQ. The V gene end was trimmed by 0 bases and the J gene end by 7 bases; junction bases not matched to a gene: 8. The CDR3 covers 17 residues. CDR3 DNA: TGCGCCAGCAGCTTGGGCCTTTTAGGGACAGGGAATTCACCCCTCCACTTT. It specifies CASSLGLLGTGNSPLHF.

This clonotype was observed a few times. V gene TRBV18 combines with J gene TRBJ1-1, with 7 bases aligning to TRBD1. Germline V CDR1 and CDR2: KGHSH, LQKENI. The length of the CDR3 is 15 residues. J lost 8 bases, V lost 2 bases, and 11 bases had no gene match. The CDR3 loop is CASSPDRTGVGEAFF. The CDR3 DNA reads TGTGCCAGCTCACCAGACCGAACAGGGGTTGGAGAAGCTTTCTTT.

There are a few counts of this clonotype. This chain's CDR3 is CASSLAVKSPYFYNEQFF. CDR3 sequence (DNA): TGCGCCAGCAGCTTGGCCGTCAAGAGTCCCTATTTCTACAATGAGCAGTTCTTC. The chain is built from TRBV5-1 and TRBJ2-1; D gene unclear. CDR1 is SGHRS, CDR2 YFSETQ, per germline. CDR3 length: 18 residues. Trimming shortened V by 0 bases and J by 3 bases, and 19 bases separated the two germline ends.

This clonotype was counted a few times. This chain connects TRBV5-1 to TRBJ2-3; either TRBD1 or TRBD2 may supply D (7 bases each). Trimming removed 0 bases from V and 1 base from J, with 12 bases in between. The germline V gene encodes CDR1 SGHRS and CDR2 YFSETQ. This CDR3 spans 16 amino acids. For the CDR3, the DNA is TGCGCCAGCAGCTTGGCGGCAGGGGGGGGCACAGATACGCAGTATTTT. It yields the protein CASSLAAGGGTDTQYF.

The chain uses TRBV20-1 and TRBJ2-7, with D maybe TRBD2 (6 bases). V gave up 6 bases and J gave up 0 bases, with 18 bases separating them. Germline lookup yields CDR1 DFQATT and CDR2 SNEGSKA (reference sequence). The CDR3 totals 15 residues. CDR3 coding DNA: TGCAGTGCCCCGGGCCCAGCGGGCATCTCCTACGAGCAGTACGTC. Translation gives CSAPGPAGISYEQYV.